This is a list of T cell receptor beta chains from one sample in a study of OX40 agonist ivuxolimab in advanced cancers. The table came from immunoSEQ multiplex PCR; TCRdb's copy has only in-frame clones and leaves some out. Here the sample spans about 61,000 clones, roughly 84% being singletons. The source was CD4+ or CD8+ T cells sorted from blood, collected in a trial of the OX40 agonist ivuxolimab. The receptors originated from an adult with an advanced solid tumor such as melanoma, head and neck, liver or kidney cancer. The CDR3 runs from the conserved cysteine through the conserved F or W. The D gene is left open where the match is weak. Size is stated for part of the rows, as once, few or many counts, or as a class when the clone is expanded.

D: TRBD2; size: NA; J: TRBJ2-3; V: TRBV5-5; CDR3: CASSLGTSGTDTQYF; DNA: TGTGCCAGCAGCTTAGGGACTAGCGGCACAGATACGCAGTATTTT
D: TRBD2; size: NA; J: TRBJ2-3; V: TRBV7-9; CDR3: CASSLVAGLGDTQYF; DNA: TGTGCCAGCAGCTTAGTAGCGGGATTGGGCGATACGCAGTATTTT
D: NA; size: few; J: TRBJ1-1; V: TRBV30; CDR3: CAWSSRTEAFF; DNA: TGTGCCTGGAGTTCCCGCACGGAAGCTTTCTTT
D: NA; size: NA; J: TRBJ1-3; V: TRBV10-3; CDR3: CAISESRGSGNTIYF; DNA: TGTGCCATCAGTGAGTCGAGAGGCTCTGGAAACACCATATATTTT
D: TRBD2; size: NA; J: TRBJ2-3; V: TRBV11-2; CDR3: CASSRLPSGSTDTQYF; DNA: TGTGCCAGCAGCCGACTTCCTAGCGGGAGCACAGATACGCAGTATTTT
D: NA; size: NA; J: TRBJ1-2; V: TRBV5-6; CDR3: CASSVQGGYGYTF; DNA: TGTGCCAGCAGCGTGCAGGGAGGATATGGCTACACCTTC
D: TRBD1; size: NA; J: TRBJ2-1; V: TRBV5-1; CDR3: CASSFTTGTDEQFF; DNA: TGCGCCAGCAGCTTTACCACCGGGACAGATGAGCAGTTCTTC
D: NA; size: NA; J: TRBJ1-2; V: TRBV7-9; CDR3: CASSFGNYGYTF; DNA: TGTGCCAGCAGCTTCGGCAACTATGGCTACACCTTC
D: TRBD1; size: NA; J: TRBJ1-1; V: TRBV7-3; CDR3: CASSLLGQGTEAFF; DNA: TGTGCCAGCAGCTTATTAGGACAGGGCACTGAAGCTTTCTTT
D: TRBD2; size: NA; J: TRBJ2-3; V: TRBV9; CDR3: CASSSGLADTDTQYF; DNA: TGTGCCAGCAGCTCCGGACTAGCAGACACAGATACGCAGTATTTT
D: NA; size: NA; J: TRBJ1-1; V: TRBV27; CDR3: CASSLRIAWGTEAFF; DNA: TGTGCCAGCAGTTTAAGGATAGCCTGGGGCACTGAAGCTTTCTTT
D: NA; size: NA; J: TRBJ1-2; V: TRBV7-2; CDR3: CASSLRGIQEGYTF; DNA: TGTGCCAGCAGCTTACGGGGAATCCAGGAGGGCTACACCTTC
D: NA; size: NA; J: TRBJ2-7; V: TRBV5-8; CDR3: CASTLRPRSSYEQYF; DNA: TGTGCCAGCACCTTGAGGCCCCGAAGCTCCTACGAGCAGTACTTC
D: NA; size: few; J: TRBJ1-3; V: TRBV4-2; CDR3: CASSQVVGTSGNTIYF; DNA: TGTGCCAGCAGCCAAGTTGTGGGGACATCCGGAAACACCATATATTTT
D: NA; size: NA; J: TRBJ1-1; V: TRBV27; CDR3: CASSFDGWSEAFF; DNA: TGTGCCAGCAGTTTCGACGGGTGGTCTGAAGCTTTCTTT
D: NA; size: few; J: TRBJ1-5; V: TRBV10-2; CDR3: CASTWDSNQPQHF; DNA: TGCGCCAGCACCTGGGATAGCAATCAGCCCCAGCATTTT
D: NA; size: NA; J: TRBJ2-3; V: TRBV20-1; CDR3: CSARDIDTQYF; DNA: TGCAGTGCTAGGGACATAGATACGCAGTATTTT
D: NA; size: NA; J: TRBJ2-5; V: TRBV11-1; CDR3: CASSFAGEWSVETQYF; DNA: TGTGCCAGCAGCTTTGCCGGCGAATGGTCTGTGGAGACCCAGTACTTC
D: NA; size: NA; J: TRBJ2-7; V: TRBV6-1; CDR3: CASSEQVRDYEQYF; DNA: TGTGCCAGCAGTGAACAGGTCAGGGACTACGAGCAGTACTTC
D: NA; size: NA; J: TRBJ2-3; V: TRBV9; CDR3: CASSVEAGTDTQYF; DNA: TGTGCCAGCAGCGTAGAGGCGGGAACAGATACGCAGTATTTT
D: TRBD2; size: NA; J: TRBJ2-1; V: TRBV5-1; CDR3: CASTRTSGPQTEQFF; DNA: TGCGCCAGCACGAGGACTAGCGGCCCCCAAACCGAGCAGTTCTTC
D: NA; size: NA; J: TRBJ2-7; V: TRBV20-1; CDR3: CSASESYEQYF; DNA: TGCAGTGCGTCCGAATCCTACGAGCAGTACTTC
D: NA; size: NA; J: TRBJ2-3; V: TRBV30; CDR3: CAWSQGLEGTDTQYF; DNA: TGTGCCTGGAGCCAGGGGCTAGAGGGCACAGATACGCAGTATTTT
D: NA; size: NA; J: TRBJ2-2; V: TRBV7-2; CDR3: CASSSLRGIWNTGELFF; DNA: TGTGCCAGCAGCTCTCTCAGGGGCATATGGAACACCGGGGAGCTGTTTTTT
D: NA; size: once; J: TRBJ2-3; V: TRBV7-3; CDR3: CASSLYDSRFTDTQYF; DNA: TGTGCCAGCAGCTTATACGACAGCAGATTCACAGATACGCAGTATTTT
D: NA; size: NA; J: TRBJ1-1; V: TRBV5-4; CDR3: CASSLELQLNTEAFF; DNA: TGTGCCAGCAGCTTGGAATTGCAGTTGAACACTGAAGCTTTCTTT
D: NA; size: NA; J: TRBJ2-1; V: TRBV11-3; CDR3: CASSLEKRADNEQFF; DNA: TGTGCCAGCAGCTTAGAAAAGCGCGCCGACAATGAGCAGTTCTTC
D: NA; size: NA; J: TRBJ2-3; V: TRBV7-7; CDR3: CASSPSSGVTDTQYF; DNA: TGTGCCAGCAGCCCATCGTCCGGAGTCACAGATACGCAGTATTTT
D: TRBD2; size: NA; J: TRBJ2-3; V: TRBV13; CDR3: CASSKTSGRGADTQYF; DNA: TGTGCCAGCAGTAAGACTAGCGGGAGGGGAGCAGATACGCAGTATTTT
D: NA; size: few; J: TRBJ1-2; V: TRBV5-4; CDR3: CASSLPGDYGYTF; DNA: TGTGCCAGCAGCTTGCCAGGTGACTATGGCTACACCTTC
D: TRBD2; size: NA; J: TRBJ2-3; V: TRBV11-3; CDR3: CASSLGTSGSLDTQYF; DNA: TGTGCCAGCAGCTTAGGGACTAGCGGGAGTCTGGATACGCAGTATTTT
D: TRBD2; size: NA; J: TRBJ2-1; V: TRBV28; CDR3: CASSTTGTSGNEQFF; DNA: TGTGCCAGCAGTACCACCGGGACTAGCGGCAATGAGCAGTTCTTC
D: NA; size: NA; J: TRBJ1-2; V: TRBV11-2; CDR3: CASSSSPQGDGYTF; DNA: TGTGCCAGCAGTTCGTCCCCACAGGGAGATGGCTACACCTTC
D: NA; size: NA; J: TRBJ1-3; V: TRBV28; CDR3: CASSVRSGNTIYF; DNA: TGTGCCAGCAGCGTTAGGTCCGGAAACACCATATATTTT
D: NA; size: NA; J: TRBJ2-3; V: TRBV1; CDR3: CTSNHERLAGGYTQYF; DNA: TGCACCAGCAACCACGAGAGACTAGCCGGTGGATATACGCAGTATTTT
D: NA; size: few; J: TRBJ2-6; V: TRBV6-4; CDR3: CASSEKANSGANVLTF; DNA: TGTGCCAGCAGTGAAAAAGCTAACTCTGGGGCCAACGTCCTGACTTTC
D: NA; size: NA; J: TRBJ1-4; V: TRBV5-4; CDR3: CASSSRRGDEKLFF; DNA: TGTGCCAGCAGCTCGCGCAGGGGAGATGAAAAACTGTTTTTT
D: NA; size: few; J: TRBJ2-5; V: TRBV2; CDR3: CASTLAGGEETQYF; DNA: TGTGCCAGCACGTTGGCCGGTGGCGAAGAGACCCAGTACTTC
D: TRBD2; size: many; J: TRBJ2-7; V: TRBV19; CDR3: CASSLADQGEQYF; DNA: TGTGCCAGTAGTCTAGCGGATCAGGGCGAGCAGTACTTC
D: TRBD2; size: NA; J: TRBJ2-5; V: TRBV19; CDR3: CASSIWGAGGPEETQYF; DNA: TGTGCCAGTAGTATTTGGGGTGCGGGAGGGCCGGAGGAGACCCAGTACTTC
D: NA; size: NA; J: TRBJ2-1; V: TRBV5-1; CDR3: CASSLLGYNEQFF; DNA: TGCGCCAGCAGCTTGCTGGGCTACAATGAGCAGTTCTTC
D: TRBD1; size: NA; J: TRBJ1-5; V: TRBV18; CDR3: CASSPLQGASNQPQHF; DNA: TGTGCCAGCTCACCCCTACAGGGGGCGAGCAATCAGCCCCAGCATTTT
D: NA; size: NA; J: TRBJ2-1; V: TRBV10-3; CDR3: CAISDRRLGGNEQFF; DNA: TGTGCCATCAGTGACCGCCGACTAGGCGGTAATGAGCAGTTCTTC
D: NA; size: NA; J: TRBJ2-1; V: TRBV11-2; CDR3: CASRSIRDFTYNEQFF; DNA: TGTGCCAGCCGTTCGATACGGGACTTCACTTACAATGAGCAGTTCTTC
D: TRBD1; size: NA; J: TRBJ2-7; V: TRBV5-4; CDR3: CASRRQGHEQYF; DNA: TGTGCCAGCCGCCGACAGGGACACGAGCAGTACTTC
D: NA; size: NA; J: TRBJ1-1; V: TRBV19; CDR3: CASSPRVESGTEAFF; DNA: TGTGCCAGTAGTCCCCGGGTGGAGTCGGGCACTGAAGCTTTCTTT
D: NA; size: NA; J: TRBJ2-2; V: TRBV6-1; CDR3: CASSSAGLNTGELFF; DNA: TGTGCCAGCAGCTCGGCGGGCTTGAACACCGGGGAGCTGTTTTTT
D: NA; size: NA; J: TRBJ2-2; V: TRBV19; CDR3: CASSISRMNTGELFF; DNA: TGTGCCAGTAGTATAAGTCGGATGAACACCGGGGAGCTGTTTTTT
D: NA; size: NA; J: TRBJ2-3; V: TRBV9; CDR3: CASSAEEGDPTDTQYF; DNA: TGTGCCAGCAGCGCCGAGGAAGGGGACCCCACAGATACGCAGTATTTT